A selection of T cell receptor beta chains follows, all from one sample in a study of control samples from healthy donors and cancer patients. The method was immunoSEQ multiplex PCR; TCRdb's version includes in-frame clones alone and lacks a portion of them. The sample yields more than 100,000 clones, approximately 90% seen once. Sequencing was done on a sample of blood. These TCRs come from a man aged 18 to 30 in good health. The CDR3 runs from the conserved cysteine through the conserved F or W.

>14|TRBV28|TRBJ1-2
CASSTRGPNYGYTF
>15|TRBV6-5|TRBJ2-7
CASSPDRGSLYEQYF
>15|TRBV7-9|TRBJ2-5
CASSSLGQGQETQYF
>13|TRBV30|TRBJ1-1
CARSWLPNTEAFF
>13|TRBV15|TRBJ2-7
CATSSVDSYEQYF
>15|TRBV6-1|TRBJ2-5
CASSDLDPPQETQYF
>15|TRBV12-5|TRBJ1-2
CASVPVTGGSYGYTF
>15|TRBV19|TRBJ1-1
CASSSPTGVNTEAFF
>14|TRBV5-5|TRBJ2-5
CASSLRSGQETQYF
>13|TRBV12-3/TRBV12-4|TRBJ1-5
CASRLGRNQPQHF
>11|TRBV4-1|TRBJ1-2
CASSAHYGYTF
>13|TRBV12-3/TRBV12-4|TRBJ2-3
CASSFTGGRTQYF
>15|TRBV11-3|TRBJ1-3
CASSREGTGGNTIYF
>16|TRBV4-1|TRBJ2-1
CASSQVFGRTYNEQFF
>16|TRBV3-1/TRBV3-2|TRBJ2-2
CASSQEAGTDTGELFF
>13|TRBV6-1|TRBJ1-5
CASSEGPNQPQHF
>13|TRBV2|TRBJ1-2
CASTLGGTIGYTF
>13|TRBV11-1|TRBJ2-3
CASSKDRFVTQYF
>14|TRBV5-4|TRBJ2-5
CASSSGTGEETQYF
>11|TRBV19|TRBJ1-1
CASRLGTEAFF
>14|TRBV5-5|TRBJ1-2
CASNSRGRLQGYTF
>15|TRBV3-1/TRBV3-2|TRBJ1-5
CASSQFGDSLQPQHF
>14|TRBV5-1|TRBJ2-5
CASSPIGGVETQYF
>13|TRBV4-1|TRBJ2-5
CASSQRQQETQYF
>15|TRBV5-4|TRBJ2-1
CASSSGTSTPKEQFF
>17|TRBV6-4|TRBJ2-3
CASSERGGGTLVDTQYF
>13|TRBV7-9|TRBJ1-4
CASSSWDREKLFF
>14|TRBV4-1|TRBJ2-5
CASSHPGQGETQYF
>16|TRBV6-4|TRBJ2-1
CASSDLPGQGVNEQFF
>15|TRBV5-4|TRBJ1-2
CASSSGGQVNYGYTF
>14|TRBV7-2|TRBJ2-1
CASTVGGGLYEQFF
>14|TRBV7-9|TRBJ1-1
CASSRDRYNTEAFF
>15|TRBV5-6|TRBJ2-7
CASSLQGRDLDEQYF
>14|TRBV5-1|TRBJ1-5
CASSLGPRNQPQHF
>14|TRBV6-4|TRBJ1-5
CASSDRQGSQPQHF
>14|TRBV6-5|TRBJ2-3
CASSRLASPDTQYF
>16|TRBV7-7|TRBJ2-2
CASSAQGGQNTGELFF
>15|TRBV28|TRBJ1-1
CASSAGVSLNTEAFF
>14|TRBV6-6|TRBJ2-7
CASSSGQGSYEQYF
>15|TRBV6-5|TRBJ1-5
CASSRRDRVGQPQHF
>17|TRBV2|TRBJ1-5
CASSDRGQVRSNQPQHF
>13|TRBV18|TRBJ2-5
CASSPGREETQYF
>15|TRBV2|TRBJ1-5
CASKMGGLFNQPQHF
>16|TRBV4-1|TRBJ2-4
CASSQVERGVKNIQYF
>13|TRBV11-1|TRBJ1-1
CASSLRAGAEAFF
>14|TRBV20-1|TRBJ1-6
CSASEGGAGSPLHF
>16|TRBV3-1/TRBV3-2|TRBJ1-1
CASSRYETGADTEAFF
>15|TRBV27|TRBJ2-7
CASSFLGGALYEQYF